This record concerns one T cell receptor beta chain sequence. This specimen belongs to a study of CD8+CD57+ T cells in acquired aplastic anemia. For sequencing, patients were chosen who had shown expansion of CD8+CD57+ cells by flow cytometry. The use of genomic DNA as template underpinned the TCR beta VDJ and CDR3 profiling. TCRdb fed the reads into MiXCR, producing one record per CDR3 protein. This table holds about 260,000 distinct CDR3 sequences, about 80% found once. The V end lost 0 bases, the J end lost 15 bases, and 20 bases lay between the germline ends. This CDR3 comprises 14 residues. Germline V gives CDR1 SGDLS, CDR2 YYNGEE.

Sequencing used sorted CD4+, CD8+, or CD8+CD57+ T cells (not recorded which) from PBMCs. V is TRBV9 and J is TRBJ2-3, with a tentative D call TRBD2 (5 bases). The TCR originated in a human donor with aplastic anemia. The CDR3 bases are TGTGCCAGCAGCGTAGCGGGATGTAGAAATCAGCACTATTTT. Residues: CASSVAGCRNQHYF.